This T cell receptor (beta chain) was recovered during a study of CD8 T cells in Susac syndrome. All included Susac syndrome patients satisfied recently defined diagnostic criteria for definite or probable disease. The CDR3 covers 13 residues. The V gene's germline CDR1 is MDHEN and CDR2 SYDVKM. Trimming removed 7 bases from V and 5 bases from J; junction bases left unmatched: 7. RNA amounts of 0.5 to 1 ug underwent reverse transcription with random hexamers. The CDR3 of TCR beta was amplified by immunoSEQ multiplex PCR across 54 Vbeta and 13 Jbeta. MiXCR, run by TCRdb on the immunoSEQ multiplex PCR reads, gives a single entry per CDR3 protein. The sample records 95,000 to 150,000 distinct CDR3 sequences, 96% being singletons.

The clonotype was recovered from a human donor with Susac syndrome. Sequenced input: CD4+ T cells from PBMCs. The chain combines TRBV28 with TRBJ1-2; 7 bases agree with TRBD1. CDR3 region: CASIGQAGYGYTF. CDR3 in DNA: TGTGCCAGCATCGGACAGGCAGGGTATGGCTACACCTTC.